This T cell receptor (beta chain) stems from a study of cytomegalovirus exposure and HLA in healthy donors. Trimming took 0 bases from V and 4 from J, leaving 10 bases between them. Looked up from germline, CDR1 is SGHDN and CDR2 is FVKESK. CDR3 size: 14 residues. Only in-frame clones appear in the TCRdb table, and some are missing; sequencing was by immunoSEQ multiplex PCR. The sample has hundreds of thousands of clones; approximately 83% are singletons. The chain is built from TRBV14 and TRBJ2-7, with D perhaps TRBD1 (5 bases). The sequence was obtained from a woman aged 30 to 39 in good health and CMV-seropositive. The sample comprised PBMCs. CDR3: CASSQEQGSYEQYF. Here the CDR3 DNA reads TGTGCCAGCAGCCAAGAGCAGGGATCTTACGAGCAGTACTTC.